This T cell receptor beta chain was found in a study of T-cell memory formation after mild COVID-19. The V segment lost 6 bases and the J segment 10 bases; nucleotides outside the gene matches: 2. The CDR3 sequence is 12 residues long. CDR1 and CDR2 (germline): MNHEY, SVGEGT. This clonotype showed up just a few times. What it binds is not known. Broader study findings: Most CD4+ clones that shrank were in CM and EM, while CD8+ ones turned up in EMRA.

TCRdb used MiXCR to reprocess the 5' RACE reads, holding one entry per CDR3 protein. The sample has about 270,000 distinct CDR3 sequences, under 20% seen once; the top ten hold more than 20%. The sequencing input was PBMCs or a T cell subset sorted from them (not recorded which). The TCR originated in a man aged 18 to 29 who had mild COVID-19 (a few samples of this study predate the infection). Cell type and time point are not known. This rearrangement joins TRBV6-2 or TRBV6-3 to TRBJ2-1, with 11 bases lining up with TRBD2. In DNA form, the CDR3 reads TGTGCCAGCAGCCGACTAGCGGGAGAGCAGTTCTTC. This translates into CASSRLAGEQFF.